This TCR beta chain is from a study of blood T cell repertoires in COVID-19 (dated by TCRdb to about 2020). With respect to the entire study: Collaborator samples came from the United States, Italy and Spain and covered acute and convalescent phases of COVID-19. The material from the prospective study consisted of cDNA or gDNA derived from T cells, B-cell-depleted T cells, or PBMCs. Deeply sampled blood TCRbeta repertoires from subjects exposed to, actively infected with, or recovered from COVID-19 were included in the dataset. A freely available public database, intended as a resource for researchers studying the immune response to SARS-CoV-2, is where the repertoires were released. Samples were obtained from the ongoing ImmuneRACE study (first 160 participants) and from approximately 1,200 subjects provided by 6 global collaborators. The sample metadata nearly always contained a de-identified subject ID, COVID-19 status, age in years and sex. Where available, HLA class I and class II types were taken from metadata supplied by the sample provider and were not determined by assay-based typing.

CDR1 DFQATT and CDR2 SNEGSKA are derived from the germline V gene (reference sequence). The CDR3 holds 12 amino acids from the cysteine to the phenylalanine. Only CDR3 DNA is held: 36 bases, read in frame from base 1. V is clipped by 3 bases and J by 9 bases, and the sequence between their germline boundaries is 12 bases long. The collaborating institutions used their own protocols to collect whole blood in K2EDTA tubes. For TCRbeta analysis, collaborators shipped samples as frozen whole blood, isolated PBMCs, or DNA extracted from either of those sample types. TCRbeta CDR3 regions were amplified from genomic DNA by means of the immunoSEQ Assay, a bias-controlled multiplex PCR. Per the original workflow: The number of nucleated cells in each sample was estimated by amplification of reference gene primers within the assay. Sequence reads were collapsed and filtered to measure the absolute abundance of every unique TCRbeta CDR3 rearrangement. For each sample, productive Simpson clonality was calculated by taking the square root of Simpson's diversity index across productive rearrangements. Held by TCRdb, this immuneACCESS table contains in-frame sequences only and omits some clones. Under half of the omission traces to an unresolved V gene where checked; the cause of the rest is unknown. V, J and clone size are those of that table, while D and trimming were read from the DNA. Here the sample has some 95,000 clones; about 85% occur a single time. Of the sample, approximately 4.9% falls within the top ten clones.

Notes on this clone: This receptor's antigen is unknown. No qualities accompany the bases; no much larger clone lies one base away.

Results and caveats for the whole study, not just this receptor: How much clinical and demographic metadata was included differed by source and by participant, and the metadata was provided uncurated.

The receptor was derived from a man in his 70s with acute or convalescent COVID-19. Sequenced: peripheral blood. This receptor chain uses TRBV20-1 and TRBJ2-1; there is no confident call for the D gene. The CDR3 is CSASSFPGEQFF. The nucleotides read TGCAGTGCTAGTTCCTTCCCCGGTGAGCAGTTCTTC.